Below are 20 T cell receptor beta chains sequenced from a single sample in a study of CD8 T cells in Susac syndrome. RNA, at about 0.45 to 1 ug, was reverse transcribed with random hexamers. TCRdb independently ran MiXCR on the immunoSEQ multiplex PCR reads; one entry per CDR3 protein. The sample yields under 200,000 distinct CDR3 sequences, approximately 95% seen once. Material: CD4+ T cells from PBMCs. The receptors come from a human donor with Susac syndrome.

This clonotype was seen once. V gene TRBV18 combines with J gene TRBJ2-3; the D gene is possibly TRBD2 (6 bases). The CDR3 length is 12 residues. V was shortened by 6 bases and J by 5 bases, with 9 bases between the two germline ends. Germline loops: CDR1 KGHSH, CDR2 LQKENI. CDR3 region: CASSEGVDTQYF. CDR3 coding DNA: TGTGCCAGCTCGGAGGGTGTAGATACGCAGTATTTT.

The chain uses TRBV5-1 and TRBJ2-7, with a tentative D call TRBD1 (6 bases). This CDR3 has 13 residues. Germline-derived CDR1 and CDR2 are SGHRS and YFSETQ. V dropped 4 bases and J dropped 4 bases, with 12 bases sitting between them. CDR3 residues: CASSRGHQYEQYF. CDR3 in DNA: TGCGCCAGCAGCCGGGGACATCAGTACGAGCAGTACTTC.

The gene calls are TRBV9 and TRBJ1-1, with 9 bases that match TRBD1. The length of the CDR3 is 14 residues. Per the germline V gene, CDR1 is SGDLS and CDR2 is YYNGEE. V lost 5 bases to trimming and J lost 6 bases; unmatched junction nucleotides: 8. In DNA form, the CDR3 reads TGTGCCAGCAGTCGAGACAGGGGGTCGGCTGAAGCTTTCTTT. This gives the protein CASSRDRGSAEAFF. Drawing the rest from reference TRBV9 and TRBJ1-1, the complete variable domain is DSGVTQTPKHLITATGQRVTLRCSPRSGDLSVYWYQQSLDQGLQFLIQYYNGEERAKGNILERFSAQQFPDLHSELNLSSLELGDSALYFCASSRDRGSAEAFFGQGTRLTVV.

This clonotype was detected only once. V is TRBV20-1 and J is TRBJ1-5; D remains ambiguous. V was trimmed by 4 bases and J by 6 bases, leaving 10 bases between them. CDR3 size: 12 residues. Germline V gives CDR1 DFQATT, CDR2 SNEGSKA (reference sequence). CDR3 region: CSATKLSQPQHF. DNA of the CDR3: TGCAGTGCTACGAAATTAAGTCAGCCCCAGCATTTT.

V and J are TRBV7-2 and TRBJ1-2; D ambiguous. There are 11 residues in the CDR3. V was pared by 5 bases and J by 8 bases, with 9 bases between. Germline-derived CDR1 and CDR2 are SGHTA and FQGNSA. The CDR3: CASSPSKGYTF. The CDR3 DNA reads TGTGCCAGCAGCCCCAGCAAGGGCTACACCTTC.

The rearrangement links TRBV6-2 or TRBV6-3 to TRBJ2-7; 7 nucleotides match TRBD1. From germline, CDR1 is MNHEY and CDR2 SVGEGT. The trim removed 7 bases at V and 3 bases at J, leaving 18 bases unmatched. This CDR3 has 17 residues. The CDR3 protein is CASKEGQRFRLYYEQYF. CDR3 DNA: TGTGCCAGCAAAGAGGGACAGAGGTTTCGGCTTTACTACGAGCAGTACTTC.

V is TRBV29-1 and J is TRBJ2-5, with 11 bases fitting TRBD1. This CDR3 is built from 13 residues. Germline loops: CDR1 SQVTM, CDR2 ANQGSEA. The ends lost 7 bases at V and 2 bases at J; junction bases unmatched: 3. The CDR3 sequence is CSAGTGGQETQYF. The DNA for the CDR3 is TGCAGCGCCGGGACAGGGGGTCAAGAGACCCAGTACTTC.

The rearrangement uses TRBV11-1 and TRBJ2-5, with D unresolved. V lost 5 bases and J 5 bases, leaving 15 bases between the germline ends. Germline-derived CDR1 and CDR2 are SGHAT and FQDESV (reference sequence). This CDR3 has 14 amino acids. The CDR3 DNA sequence: TGTGCCAGCAGCGACGGAGACCGCAGGGAGACCCAGTACTTC. It codes for CASSDGDRRETQYF.

The chain uses TRBV27 and TRBJ2-5, with D possibly being TRBD1 or TRBD2 (5 bases each). CDR1 MNHEY and CDR2 SMNVEV come from the germline V gene (reference sequence). This CDR3 region has 14 residues. V was trimmed by 7 bases and J by 5 bases, leaving 17 bases between them. The CDR3: CASTRPGAGETQYF. The CDR3 DNA sequence: TGTGCCAGCACCCGGCCCGGGGCGGGTGAGACCCAGTACTTC.

The chain joins TRBV29-1 to TRBJ2-1; 11 nucleotides align to TRBD1. The V segment lost 7 bases and the J segment 3 bases; nucleotides outside the gene matches: 5. The CDR3 sequence is 14 residues long. Per the germline V gene, CDR1 is SQVTM and CDR2 is ANQGSEA. The CDR3 DNA reads TGCAGCGCTCGGGGACAGGGGGGCTACAATGAGCAGTTCTTC. It translates to CSARGQGGYNEQFF.

V and J are TRBV4-1 and TRBJ2-3; TRBD1 aligns across 7 bases. The CDR3 is 17 residues long. CDR1 and CDR2 from the germline V gene are MGHRA and YSYEKL. The ends lost 0 bases at V and 4 bases at J; junction bases unmatched: 10. CDR3: CASSQEGDSYFPDTQYF. The CDR3 nucleotides are TGCGCCAGCAGCCAAGAAGGGGACAGCTATTTCCCAGATACGCAGTATTTT.

V usage is TRBV20-1 and J usage is TRBJ1-4; the D is unclear. The V gene lost 0 bases and the J gene lost 7 bases, with 9 bases spanning the gap. This CDR3 has 13 amino acids. Per the germline V gene, CDR1 is DFQATT and CDR2 is SNEGSKA (reference sequence). The CDR3 sequence: CSAREVSGEKLFF. The CDR3 nucleotides are TGCAGTGCTAGAGAGGTCAGCGGTGAAAAACTGTTTTTT.

The rearrangement uses TRBV6-2 or TRBV6-3 and TRBJ1-5; D not certain. The CDR3 length is 13 residues. Germline V gives CDR1 MNHEY, CDR2 SVGEGT. The ends were cut back, 0 bases at V and 7 bases at J, with 7 bases in the middle. The CDR3 DNA reads as TGTGCCAGCAGTTACTCGACGGGCCAGCCCCAGCATTTT. Protein sequence: CASSYSTGQPQHF.

The chain joins TRBV7-6 to TRBJ1-1; 9 bases agree with TRBD1. The CDR3 loop spans 16 amino acids. CDR1 and CDR2 from the germline V gene are SGHVS and FNYEAQ. V dropped 1 base and J dropped 5; count of bases not matched to a gene: 8. The DNA for the CDR3 is TGTGCCAGCAGCTTAGGCGGGACAGGGAGAGGGACTGAAGCTTTCTTT. Amino acid sequence: CASSLGGTGRGTEAFF. The whole variable domain, filled in from reference TRBV7-6 and TRBJ1-1, reads GAGVSQSPRYKVTKRGQDVALRCDPISGHVSLYWYRQALGQGPEFLTYFNYEAQQDKSGLPNDRFSAERPEGSISTLTIQRTEQRDSAMYRCASSLGGTGRGTEAFFGQGTRLTVV.

V gene TRBV12-3 or TRBV12-4 combines with J gene TRBJ2-1; D may be TRBD2 (5 bases). This CDR3 is 14 amino acids long. The V gene lost 7 bases and the J gene lost 9 bases, with 19 bases spanning the gap. CDR3 amino acids: CASTEATSLGEQFF. The CDR3 nucleotides are TGTGCCAGCACCGAAGCTACTAGTTTGGGTGAGCAGTTCTTC.

This chain connects TRBV3-1 to TRBJ1-1; maybe TRBD1 (5 bases). CDR3 length equals 13 residues. Germline CDR1 and CDR2: LGHDT and YNNKEL (reference sequence). V lost 3 bases and J lost 5, with 10 bases in between. CDR3 protein: CASSQGVVTEAFF. The CDR3 nucleotides read TGTGCCAGCAGCCAGGGGGTGGTGACTGAAGCTTTCTTT.

The gene calls are TRBV6-5 and TRBJ1-3; D is uncertain. Germline assignment: CDR1 MNHEY and CDR2 SVGAGI. Deletions cut 7 bases from V and 2 bases from J, with 6 bases between. This CDR3 has 12 residues. CDR3 sequence reads: CASKNTGNTIYF. Here the CDR3 DNA reads TGTGCCAGCAAAAATACTGGAAACACCATATATTTT.

The genes are TRBV3-1 and TRBJ1-6; 8 bases agree with TRBD1. This CDR3 is built from 14 residues. CDR1 LGHDT and CDR2 YNNKEL come from the germline V gene (reference sequence). J gave up 13 bases and V 5 bases, and 10 bases lay outside the gene matches. The CDR3 coding sequence is TGTGCCAGCAGCTGGACGGGACAGGAGGGCCCCCTCCACTTT. It yields the protein CASSWTGQEGPLHF.

The rearrangement uses TRBV6-6 and TRBJ1-1, with TRBD1 matching 8 bases. V shed 5 bases, J shed 7 bases, and the junction held 12 bases outside the gene matches. This CDR3 comprises 15 residues. Germline V lookup: CDR1 MNHNY, CDR2 SVGAGI (reference sequence). CDR3 DNA: TGTGCCAGCAGTACCCGTTCTAGGGACAGGCTTGAAGCTTTCTTT. Translated, it gives CASSTRSRDRLEAFF.

The chain combines TRBV20-1 with TRBJ2-5; the D is unclear. Between the trimmed V and J ends, which lost 0 bases and 4 bases, there was a span of 15 bases. This CDR3 region has 15 residues. Looked up from germline, CDR1 is DFQATT and CDR2 is SNEGSKA (reference sequence). CDR3 loop: CSARDLDRVVETQYF. The CDR3 nucleotides are TGCAGTGCTAGAGATCTTGACCGGGTCGTAGAGACCCAGTACTTC.